A selection of T cell receptor beta chains follows, all from one sample in a study of blood T cells in healthy people across ages. In TCRdb, the 5' RACE reads were re-called with MiXCR into one record per CDR3 protein. The repertoire holds 750,000 or so distinct CDR3 sequences, around 25% seen once, with 9.4% in the top ten. This same sample was also taken into another study, of T cells of mothers and their children.

Sequenced material: blood. Source of these receptors: a boy between 10 and 17 years old in good health. CDR3s include the opening cysteine and the closing phenylalanine or tryptophan. The D gene is left open where the match is weak. Only part of the rows carry a size: once, few, many, or a class if the clone is expanded.

j_call: TRBJ1-2; clone_size: few; v_call: TRBV6-6; d_call: NA; cdr3_aa: CATASGAEVYGYTF; cdr3_nt: TGTGCTACAGCATCCGGGGCAGAGGTTTATGGCTACACCTTC
j_call: TRBJ2-7; clone_size: few; v_call: TRBV29-1; d_call: NA; cdr3_aa: CSVLGTGESYEQYF; cdr3_nt: TGCAGCGTCCTTGGGACTGGAGAGTCCTACGAGCAGTACTTC
j_call: TRBJ2-1; clone_size: many; v_call: TRBV12-3/TRBV12-4; d_call: NA; cdr3_aa: CASSLGGGLSYNEQFF; cdr3_nt: TGTGCCAGCAGTTTAGGCGGGGGCCTCTCCTACAATGAGCAGTTCTTC
j_call: TRBJ2-7; clone_size: few; v_call: TRBV12-5; d_call: NA; cdr3_aa: CASGLGTPYEQYF; cdr3_nt: TGTGCTAGTGGTTTGGGCACACCCTACGAGCAGTACTTC
j_call: TRBJ2-7; clone_size: few; v_call: TRBV21-1; d_call: NA; cdr3_aa: CASSNRRNSYEQYF; cdr3_nt: TGTGCCAGCAGCAACCGACGGAATTCCTACGAGCAGTACTTC
j_call: TRBJ2-3; clone_size: few; v_call: TRBV29-1; d_call: NA; cdr3_aa: CSVEDPGSSTDTQYF; cdr3_nt: TGCAGCGTTGAAGATCCGGGATCAAGCACAGATACGCAGTATTTT
j_call: TRBJ2-3; clone_size: NA; v_call: TRBV6-2/TRBV6-3; d_call: NA; cdr3_aa: CASSYSTVDTQYF; cdr3_nt: TGTGCCAGCAGTTACTCTACGGTGGATACGCAGTATTTT
j_call: TRBJ2-1; clone_size: NA; v_call: TRBV5-5; d_call: TRBD2; cdr3_aa: CASSLSAGAYNEQFF; cdr3_nt: TGTGCCAGCAGCTTGAGCGCGGGAGCCTACAATGAGCAGTTCTTC
j_call: TRBJ2-1; clone_size: NA; v_call: TRBV11-2; d_call: TRBD2; cdr3_aa: CASSPGTKAVDEQFF; cdr3_nt: TGTGCCAGCAGCCCCGGGACTAAAGCGGTCGATGAGCAGTTCTTC
j_call: TRBJ2-7; clone_size: NA; v_call: TRBV18; d_call: NA; cdr3_aa: CASSLLQESEQYF; cdr3_nt: TGTGCCAGCTCACTCCTACAGGAGTCCGAGCAGTACTTC
j_call: TRBJ2-5; clone_size: few; v_call: TRBV28; d_call: NA; cdr3_aa: CASTSFRYQESQYF; cdr3_nt: TGTGCCAGCACCTCTTTTCGGTACCAAGAGTCCCAGTACTTC
j_call: TRBJ2-2; clone_size: NA; v_call: TRBV10-3; d_call: NA; cdr3_aa: CATREGAGTGELFF; cdr3_nt: TGTGCCACCAGAGAAGGGGCTGGCACCGGGGAGCTGTTTTTT
j_call: TRBJ1-5; clone_size: few; v_call: TRBV12-3/TRBV12-4; d_call: TRBD1; cdr3_aa: CASRPTGGHQPQHF; cdr3_nt: TGTGCCAGCAGACCCACAGGGGGCCATCAGCCCCAGCATTTT
j_call: TRBJ2-3; clone_size: NA; v_call: TRBV25-1; d_call: NA; cdr3_aa: CAGSELADTQYF; cdr3_nt: TGTGCCGGCAGTGAATTAGCAGATACGCAGTATTTT
j_call: TRBJ2-1; clone_size: few; v_call: TRBV27; d_call: NA; cdr3_aa: CASSLGGPAPYNEQFF; cdr3_nt: TGTGCCAGCAGTTTAGGGGGACCAGCTCCCTACAATGAGCAGTTCTTC
j_call: TRBJ2-1; clone_size: NA; v_call: TRBV27; d_call: TRBD2; cdr3_aa: CASSSLPGLASFYNEQFF; cdr3_nt: TGTGCCAGCAGCTCGCTTCCGGGACTAGCGTCGTTCTACAATGAGCAGTTCTTC
j_call: TRBJ2-2; clone_size: few; v_call: TRBV4-1; d_call: NA; cdr3_aa: CASSPLSSPTGELFF; cdr3_nt: TGCGCCAGCAGCCCCTTGAGCTCCCCCACCGGGGAGCTGTTTTTT
j_call: TRBJ1-2; clone_size: few; v_call: TRBV27; d_call: NA; cdr3_aa: CASSRTTGTPYGYTF; cdr3_nt: TGTGCCAGCAGTCGGACGACGGGGACTCCCTATGGCTACACCTTC
j_call: TRBJ2-7; clone_size: NA; v_call: TRBV5-1; d_call: TRBD1; cdr3_aa: CASSLDRNYEQYF; cdr3_nt: TGCGCCAGCAGTCTGGACAGGAACTACGAGCAGTACTTC
j_call: TRBJ2-1; clone_size: few; v_call: TRBV7-9; d_call: TRBD2; cdr3_aa: CASWLAGHNEQFF; cdr3_nt: TGTGCCAGCTGGCTAGCGGGACACAATGAGCAGTTCTTC
j_call: TRBJ2-7; clone_size: few; v_call: TRBV28; d_call: NA; cdr3_aa: CASRTSYSSYEQYF; cdr3_nt: TGTGCCAGCAGGACGTCCTATAGCTCCTACGAGCAGTACTTC
j_call: TRBJ2-5; clone_size: NA; v_call: TRBV5-1; d_call: NA; cdr3_aa: CASSPTGPYQETQYF; cdr3_nt: TGCGCCAGCAGCCCAACCGGACCGTACCAAGAGACCCAGTACTTC
j_call: TRBJ2-1; clone_size: few; v_call: TRBV15; d_call: TRBD2; cdr3_aa: CATSRDQRERDEQFF; cdr3_nt: TGTGCCACCAGCAGAGATCAGCGGGAGCGGGATGAGCAGTTCTTC
j_call: TRBJ2-5; clone_size: few; v_call: TRBV4-1; d_call: NA; cdr3_aa: CASSQAIQGETQYF; cdr3_nt: TGCGCCAGCAGCCAAGCAATACAGGGAGAGACCCAGTACTTC
j_call: TRBJ2-1; clone_size: few; v_call: TRBV7-2; d_call: NA; cdr3_aa: CASSTPFNEQFF; cdr3_nt: TGTGCCAGCAGCACTCCTTTCAATGAGCAGTTCTTC
j_call: TRBJ2-1; clone_size: NA; v_call: TRBV4-3; d_call: TRBD1; cdr3_aa: CASSQDRQGVEQFF; cdr3_nt: TGCGCCAGCAGCCAAGACAGACAGGGTGTAGAGCAGTTCTTC
j_call: TRBJ1-2; clone_size: NA; v_call: TRBV5-1; d_call: NA; cdr3_aa: CASSSLRRSSYSNYGYTF; cdr3_nt: TGCGCCAGCAGCTCGTTACGACGCTCGAGCTACTCTAACTATGGCTACACCTTC
j_call: TRBJ2-3; clone_size: few; v_call: TRBV29-1; d_call: TRBD2; cdr3_aa: CSTDHPGTSGRALTDTQYF; cdr3_nt: TGCAGCACAGACCATCCCGGGACTAGCGGGAGGGCCTTGACAGATACGCAGTATTTT
j_call: TRBJ2-7; clone_size: few; v_call: TRBV5-5; d_call: NA; cdr3_aa: CASSLNVISYEQYF; cdr3_nt: TGTGCCAGCAGCTTGAACGTTATTTCCTACGAGCAGTACTTC
j_call: TRBJ2-7; clone_size: few; v_call: TRBV29-1; d_call: TRBD2; cdr3_aa: CSAGTSEGYEQYF; cdr3_nt: TGCAGCGCCGGGACTAGCGAGGGGTACGAGCAGTACTTC
j_call: TRBJ2-1; clone_size: NA; v_call: TRBV20-1; d_call: TRBD1; cdr3_aa: CSARAVDRGVINEQFF; cdr3_nt: TGCAGTGCTAGGGCCGTCGACAGGGGTGTGATCAATGAGCAGTTCTTC
j_call: TRBJ2-6; clone_size: NA; v_call: TRBV7-9; d_call: TRBD1; cdr3_aa: CASSPRQGRSGANVLTF; cdr3_nt: TGTGCCAGCAGCCCGAGACAGGGCCGCTCTGGGGCCAACGTCCTGACTTTC
j_call: TRBJ1-1; clone_size: few; v_call: TRBV27; d_call: NA; cdr3_aa: CASSLSPQGGTEAFF; cdr3_nt: TGTGCCAGCAGTTTAAGTCCACAGGGAGGCACTGAAGCTTTCTTT
j_call: TRBJ2-5; clone_size: NA; v_call: TRBV4-3; d_call: NA; cdr3_aa: CASSQGELVSETQYF; cdr3_nt: TGCGCCAGCAGCCAAGGGGAACTAGTCTCAGAGACCCAGTACTTC
j_call: TRBJ2-5; clone_size: many; v_call: TRBV5-1; d_call: NA; cdr3_aa: CASSLTGYFQETQYF; cdr3_nt: TGCGCCAGCAGCTTGACCGGTTATTTTCAAGAGACCCAGTACTTC
j_call: TRBJ2-7; clone_size: few; v_call: TRBV7-9; d_call: NA; cdr3_aa: CASSLAGREQYF; cdr3_nt: TGTGCCAGCAGCTTAGCGGGGCGGGAGCAGTACTTC
j_call: TRBJ1-2; clone_size: few; v_call: TRBV5-1; d_call: NA; cdr3_aa: CASSLDGDIGRINYGYTF; cdr3_nt: TGCGCCAGCAGCTTGGATGGGGACATCGGTCGAATCAACTATGGCTACACCTTC
j_call: TRBJ1-1; clone_size: NA; v_call: TRBV20-1; d_call: NA; cdr3_aa: CSARSVFNTEAFF; cdr3_nt: TGCAGTGCTAGGTCAGTCTTCAACACTGAAGCTTTCTTT
j_call: TRBJ2-1; clone_size: NA; v_call: TRBV7-2; d_call: TRBD1; cdr3_aa: CASSPRGQGPYNEQFF; cdr3_nt: TGTGCCAGCAGCCCGAGAGGACAGGGGCCCTACAATGAGCAGTTCTTC
j_call: TRBJ1-4; clone_size: NA; v_call: TRBV6-6; d_call: NA; cdr3_aa: CASSYSQDREKLFF; cdr3_nt: TGTGCCAGCAGTTACTCACAGGATCGAGAAAAACTGTTTTTT
j_call: TRBJ1-1; clone_size: few; v_call: TRBV4-1; d_call: NA; cdr3_aa: CASSQVVMSNTEAFF; cdr3_nt: TGCGCCAGCAGCCAAGTAGTCATGTCGAACACTGAAGCTTTCTTT
j_call: TRBJ2-7; clone_size: few; v_call: TRBV29-1; d_call: TRBD2; cdr3_aa: CSVESGRGAQYF; cdr3_nt: TGCAGCGTTGAAAGCGGGAGAGGGGCGCAGTACTTC
j_call: TRBJ1-2; clone_size: few; v_call: TRBV6-5; d_call: TRBD1; cdr3_aa: CASSYSTGTGYGYTF; cdr3_nt: TGTGCCAGCAGTTACTCGACCGGGACAGGCTATGGCTACACCTTC
j_call: TRBJ2-2; clone_size: NA; v_call: TRBV24-1; d_call: TRBD2; cdr3_aa: CATSGTSEGTGELFF; cdr3_nt: TGTGCCACCAGTGGTACTAGCGAGGGCACCGGGGAGCTGTTTTTT
j_call: TRBJ2-7; clone_size: NA; v_call: TRBV11-2; d_call: NA; cdr3_aa: CASSLGRNSEQYF; cdr3_nt: TGTGCCAGCAGCTTAGGGAGGAATTCCGAGCAGTACTTC
j_call: TRBJ2-7; clone_size: once; v_call: TRBV7-2; d_call: NA; cdr3_aa: CASSFGIDYEQYF; cdr3_nt: TGTGCCAGCAGCTTTGGCATCGATTACGAGCAGTACTTC
j_call: TRBJ2-3; clone_size: NA; v_call: TRBV28; d_call: NA; cdr3_aa: CASSIRDRADTQYF; cdr3_nt: TGTGCCAGCAGCATACGGGACCGCGCGGATACGCAGTATTTT
j_call: TRBJ2-3; clone_size: few; v_call: TRBV25-1; d_call: TRBD2; cdr3_aa: CASSDPLAGGPGDTQYF; cdr3_nt: TGTGCCAGCAGTGACCCACTAGCGGGAGGGCCGGGGGATACGCAGTATTTT
j_call: TRBJ2-2; clone_size: few; v_call: TRBV12-3/TRBV12-4; d_call: NA; cdr3_aa: CASSFAGMNTGELFF; cdr3_nt: TGTGCCAGCAGTTTCGCGGGGATGAACACCGGGGAGCTGTTTTTT
j_call: TRBJ2-2; clone_size: NA; v_call: TRBV6-6; d_call: NA; cdr3_aa: CASSYSWAGELFF; cdr3_nt: TGTGCCAGCAGTTACTCTTGGGCCGGGGAGCTGTTTTTT
j_call: TRBJ1-1; clone_size: few; v_call: TRBV11-2; d_call: NA; cdr3_aa: CASSYARSEAFF; cdr3_nt: TGTGCCAGCAGCTATGCGAGATCCGAAGCTTTCTTT
j_call: TRBJ2-2; clone_size: NA; v_call: TRBV29-1; d_call: NA; cdr3_aa: CSANRASTGELFF; cdr3_nt: TGCAGCGCCAACAGGGCTAGCACCGGGGAGCTGTTTTTT
j_call: TRBJ1-2; clone_size: NA; v_call: TRBV7-2; d_call: TRBD1; cdr3_aa: CASSSGTGEANYGYTF; cdr3_nt: TGTGCCAGCAGCTCTGGGACAGGGGAAGCTAACTATGGCTACACCTTC
j_call: TRBJ2-1; clone_size: few; v_call: TRBV29-1; d_call: TRBD2; cdr3_aa: CSVVSPTSGNFNEQFF; cdr3_nt: TGCAGCGTTGTGTCCCCGACTAGCGGGAATTTCAATGAGCAGTTCTTC
j_call: TRBJ2-7; clone_size: few; v_call: TRBV12-3/TRBV12-4; d_call: NA; cdr3_aa: CASSPEGFGYEQYF; cdr3_nt: TGTGCCAGCAGTCCCGAAGGGTTTGGATACGAGCAGTACTTC
j_call: TRBJ2-7; clone_size: few; v_call: TRBV27; d_call: TRBD2; cdr3_aa: CASSSFYSGSSYEQYF; cdr3_nt: TGTGCCAGCAGTTCGTTTTATAGCGGGTCCTCCTACGAGCAGTACTTC
j_call: TRBJ2-3; clone_size: NA; v_call: TRBV19; d_call: TRBD1; cdr3_aa: CASDDRGTSDTQYF; cdr3_nt: TGTGCCAGTGATGACAGGGGGACATCAGATACGCAGTATTTT